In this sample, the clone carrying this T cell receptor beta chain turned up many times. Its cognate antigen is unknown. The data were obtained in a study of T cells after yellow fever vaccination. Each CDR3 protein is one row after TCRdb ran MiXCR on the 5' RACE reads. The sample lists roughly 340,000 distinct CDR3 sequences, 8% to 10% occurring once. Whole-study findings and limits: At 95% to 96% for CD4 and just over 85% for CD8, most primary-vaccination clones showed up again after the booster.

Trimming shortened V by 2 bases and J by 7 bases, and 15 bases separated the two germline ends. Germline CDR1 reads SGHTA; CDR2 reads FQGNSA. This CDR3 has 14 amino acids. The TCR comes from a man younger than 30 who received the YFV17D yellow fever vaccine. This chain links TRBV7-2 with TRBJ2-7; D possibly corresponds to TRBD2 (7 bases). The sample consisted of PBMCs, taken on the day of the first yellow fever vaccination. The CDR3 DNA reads TGTGCCAGCAGCTTACGGGCGGGGGCCTTAGAGCAGTACGTC. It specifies CASSLRAGALEQYV.